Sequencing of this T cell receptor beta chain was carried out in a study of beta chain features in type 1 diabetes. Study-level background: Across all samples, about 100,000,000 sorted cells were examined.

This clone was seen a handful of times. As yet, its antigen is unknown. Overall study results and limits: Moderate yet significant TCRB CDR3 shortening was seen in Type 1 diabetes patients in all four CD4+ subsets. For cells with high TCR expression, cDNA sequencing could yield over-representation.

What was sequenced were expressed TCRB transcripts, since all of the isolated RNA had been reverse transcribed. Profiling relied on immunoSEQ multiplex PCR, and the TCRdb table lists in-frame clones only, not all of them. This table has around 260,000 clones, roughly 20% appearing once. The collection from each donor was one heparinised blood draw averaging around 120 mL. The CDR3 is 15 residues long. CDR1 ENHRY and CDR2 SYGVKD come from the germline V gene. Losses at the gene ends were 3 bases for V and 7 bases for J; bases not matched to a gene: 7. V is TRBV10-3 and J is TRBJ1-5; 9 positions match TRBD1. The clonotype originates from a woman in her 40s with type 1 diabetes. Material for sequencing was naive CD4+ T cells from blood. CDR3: CAISEGTGKEQPQHF. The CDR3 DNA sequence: TGTGCCATCAGTGAAGGGACAGGGAAAGAACAGCCCCAGCATTTT.